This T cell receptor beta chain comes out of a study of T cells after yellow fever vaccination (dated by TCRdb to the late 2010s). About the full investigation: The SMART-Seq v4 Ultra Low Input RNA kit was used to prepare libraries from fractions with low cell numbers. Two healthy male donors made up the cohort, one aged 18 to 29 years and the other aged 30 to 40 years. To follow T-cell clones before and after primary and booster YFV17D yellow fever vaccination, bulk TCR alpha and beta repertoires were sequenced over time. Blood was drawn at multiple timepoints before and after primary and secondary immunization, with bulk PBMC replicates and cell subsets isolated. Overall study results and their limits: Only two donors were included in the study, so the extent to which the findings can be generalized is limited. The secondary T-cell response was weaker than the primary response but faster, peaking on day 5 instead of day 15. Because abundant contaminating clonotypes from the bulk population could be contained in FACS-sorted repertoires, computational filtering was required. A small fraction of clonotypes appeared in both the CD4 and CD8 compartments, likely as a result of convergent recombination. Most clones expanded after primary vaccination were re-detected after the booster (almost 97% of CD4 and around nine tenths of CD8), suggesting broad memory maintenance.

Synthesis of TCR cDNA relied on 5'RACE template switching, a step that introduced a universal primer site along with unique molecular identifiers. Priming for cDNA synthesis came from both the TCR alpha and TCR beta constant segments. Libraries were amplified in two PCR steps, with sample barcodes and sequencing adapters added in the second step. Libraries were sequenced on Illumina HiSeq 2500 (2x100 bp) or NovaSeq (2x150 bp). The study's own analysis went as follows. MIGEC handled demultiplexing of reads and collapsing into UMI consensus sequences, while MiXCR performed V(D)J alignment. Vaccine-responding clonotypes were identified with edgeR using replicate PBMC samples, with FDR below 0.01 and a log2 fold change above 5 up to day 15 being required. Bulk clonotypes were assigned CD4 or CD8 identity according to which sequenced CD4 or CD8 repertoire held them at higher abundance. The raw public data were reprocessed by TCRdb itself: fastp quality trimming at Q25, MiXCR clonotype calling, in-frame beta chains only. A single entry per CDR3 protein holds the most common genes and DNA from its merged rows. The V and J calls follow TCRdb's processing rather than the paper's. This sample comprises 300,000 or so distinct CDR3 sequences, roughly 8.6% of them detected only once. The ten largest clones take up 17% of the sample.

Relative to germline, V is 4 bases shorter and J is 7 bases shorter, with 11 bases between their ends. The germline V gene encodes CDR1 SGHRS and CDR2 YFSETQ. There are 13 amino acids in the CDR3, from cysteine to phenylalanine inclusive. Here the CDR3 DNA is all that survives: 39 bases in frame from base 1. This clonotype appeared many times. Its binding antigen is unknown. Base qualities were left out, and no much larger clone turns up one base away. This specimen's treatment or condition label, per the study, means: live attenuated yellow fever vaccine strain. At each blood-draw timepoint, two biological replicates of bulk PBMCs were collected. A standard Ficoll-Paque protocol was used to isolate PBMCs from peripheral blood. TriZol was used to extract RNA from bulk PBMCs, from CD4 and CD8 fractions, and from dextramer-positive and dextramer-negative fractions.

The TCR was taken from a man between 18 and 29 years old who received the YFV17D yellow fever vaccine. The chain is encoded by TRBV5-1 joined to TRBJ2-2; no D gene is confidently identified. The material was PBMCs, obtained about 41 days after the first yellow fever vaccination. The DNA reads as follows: TGCGCCAGCAGCATTAAACTTGGCGGGGAGCTGTTTTTT. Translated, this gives CASSIKLGGELFF.